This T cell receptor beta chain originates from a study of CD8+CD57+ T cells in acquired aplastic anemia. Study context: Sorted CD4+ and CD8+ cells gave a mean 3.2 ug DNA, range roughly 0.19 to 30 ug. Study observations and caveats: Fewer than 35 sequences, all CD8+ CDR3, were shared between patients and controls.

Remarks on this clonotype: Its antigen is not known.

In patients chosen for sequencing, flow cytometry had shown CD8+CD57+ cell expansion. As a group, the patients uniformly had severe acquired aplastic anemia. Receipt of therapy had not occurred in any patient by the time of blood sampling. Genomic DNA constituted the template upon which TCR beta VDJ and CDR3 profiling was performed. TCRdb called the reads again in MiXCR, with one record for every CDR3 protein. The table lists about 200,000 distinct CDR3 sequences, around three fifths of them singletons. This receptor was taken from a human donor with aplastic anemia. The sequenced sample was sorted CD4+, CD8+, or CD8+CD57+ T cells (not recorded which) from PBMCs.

Here the CDR3 DNA reads TGTGCCAGCACGCCACAGGGGCCCTGGGACACTGAAGCTTTCTTT. Encoded protein: CASTPQGPWDTEAFF. The chain couples TRBV6-5 to TRBJ1-1, with 7 positions matching TRBD1. The ends lost 7 bases at V and 3 bases at J; junction bases unmatched: 11. CDR1 MNHEY and CDR2 SVGAGI come from the germline V gene. The CDR3 consists of 15 residues.